This passage covers 22 T cell receptor beta chains from one sample sequenced in a study of T cell clonality in common variable immunodeficiency (dated by TCRdb to the mid-2010s). The library was generated by the immunoSEQ multiplex PCR assay. As stored in TCRdb, this immuneACCESS dataset retains in-frame rearrangements with V and J assigned. A fraction of the clones does not appear; measured against another copy, unresolved V genes explain less than half of the discrepancy, and the remainder lacks a known reason. The table gives over 50,000 clones for this sample, with none occurring only once. The top ten clonotypes cover about 3.7% of the sample. Sequenced material: peripheral blood mononuclear cells. The source is a person between 18 and 75 years old in good health.

This clone was seen at least ten times. The read halts 3 residues ahead of the CDR3 end, with the missing end drawn from the germline J gene. The V gene is TRBV10-3, the J gene TRBJ2-7, with D maybe TRBD1 (6 bases). CDR3 length equals 15 residues. V gave up 3 bases and J gave up 2 bases, with 14 bases separating them. The V gene's germline CDR1 is ENHRY and CDR2 SYGVKD. CDR3 DNA (partial): TGTGCCATCAGTGAAGGGACACAGAAGGCCTACGAG. Protein: CAISEGTQKAYE. The CDR3 in its entirety is CAISEGTQKAYEQYF.

This clone was recorded at least ten times. The DNA ends 3 residues before the CDR3 does, and the rest of the CDR3 is filled in from the germline J gene. This rearrangement joins TRBV5-1 to TRBJ2-5; weak D call: TRBD2 (6 bases). Germline V gene data show CDR1 as SGHRS and CDR2 as YFSETQ. Trimming pared 4 bases from V and 5 bases from J, leaving 12 bases between. The length of the CDR3 is 13 residues. The CDR3 region is CASSGLPWETQYF. The CDR3 bases that were read are TGCGCCAGCAGCGGACTACCATGGGAGACC.

This clone showed up just a few times. The sequenced fragment ends 3 residues before the CDR3 boundary, so the rest is inferred from the germline J gene. The V gene is TRBV2, the J gene TRBJ2-1; 9 positions agree with TRBD2. V shed 1 base and J 7 bases; nucleotides not matched to a gene: 11. Germline lookup yields CDR1 SNHLY and CDR2 FYNNEI. The CDR3 is made up of 17 amino acids. The CDR3 protein is CASSEGGVGLAGNEQFF. The part of the CDR3 DNA that was read is TGTGCCAGCAGTGAAGGTGGGGTGGGGCTAGCGGGAAATGAG.

This clone was seen at least ten times. The read ends 3 residues shy of where the CDR3 ends; the end is completed using the germline J gene. The chain combines TRBV11-2 with TRBJ2-5; D is undetermined. Trimming cost V 3 bases and J 5 bases, with 7 bases left between them. From germline, CDR1 is SGHAT and CDR2 FQNNGV. This CDR3 spans 12 amino acids. CDR3 DNA, as far as it was read: TGTGCCAGCAGCTTTGCCGGGGAGACC. Translating gives CASSFAGET. The entire CDR3 sequence reads CASSFAGETQYF.

A word on this clone: The read is 3 residues too short to cover the CDR3 end, so that end is filled in from the germline J gene. V usage is TRBV7-9 and J usage is TRBJ2-3, with 11 positions matching TRBD2. The V gene end was trimmed by 5 bases and the J gene end by 4 bases; junction bases not matched to a gene: 2. The CDR3 is made up of 14 amino acids. Germline values: CDR1 SEHNR, CDR2 FQNEAQ (reference sequence). The CDR3 loop is CASSKLAGADTQYF. CDR3 DNA, as far as it was read: TGTGCCAGCAGCAAACTAGCGGGAGCAGATACG.

This clone was counted many times. The read terminates 3 residues ahead of where the CDR3 ends, so the germline J gene completes it. V and J are TRBV9 and TRBJ1-3; no definite D call. The ends were cut back, 0 bases at V and 0 bases at J, with 10 bases in the middle. There are 16 residues in the CDR3. CDR1 and CDR2 (germline): SGDLS, YYNGEE. The covered CDR3 bases are TGTGCCAGCAGCGTAGACCCCGGGGTCTCTGGAAACACC. Translation: CASSVDPGVSGNT. From start to end, the CDR3 is CASSVDPGVSGNTIYF. The complete variable domain, with remaining parts taken from reference TRBV9 and TRBJ1-3, reads DSGVTQTPKHLITATGQRVTLRCSPRSGDLSVYWYQQSLDQGLQFLIQYYNGEERAKGNILERFSAQQFPDLHSELNLSSLELGDSALYFCASSVDPGVSGNTIYFGEGSWLTVV.

Ten or more counts support this clone. The read finishes 3 residues shy of the CDR3 end, and the germline J gene is used to complete it. The chain combines TRBV11-2 with TRBJ2-5; TRBD1 matches 9 bases. Germline V CDR1 and CDR2: SGHAT, FQNNGV. CDR3 size: 15 residues. Trimming took 5 bases from V and 5 from J; bases not matched to a gene: 9. The part of the CDR3 DNA that was read is TGTGCCAGCAGCCGGACAGGGGCCCCTAAGGAGACC. Amino acids: CASSRTGAPKET. The whole CDR3 sequence is CASSRTGAPKETQYF.

This clone was found many times. The CDR3 end lies 3 residues beyond the end of the read and is filled in from the germline J gene. This chain joins TRBV19 and TRBJ2-2; 8 positions match TRBD2. V trimming: 7 bases; J trimming: 6 bases; junction bases outside the gene matches: 10. Germline V lookup: CDR1 LNHDA, CDR2 SQIVND (reference sequence). The CDR3 consists of 15 residues. The part of the CDR3 DNA that was read is TGTGCCAGTACTGCGGTATTAGCGGGATCCGGGGAG. Translated: CASTAVLAGSGE. The full CDR3 protein reads CASTAVLAGSGELFF.

There are many counts of this clone. The sequenced part of the CDR3 DNA is TGCAGTGCTAGGAGGAGGGGGCCTGGGGCCAACGTC. Translation: CSARRRGPGANV. The entire CDR3 is CSARRRGPGANVLTF. This chain uses TRBV20-1 with TRBJ2-6, with D perhaps matching TRBD1 (7 bases). The observed sequence ends 3 residues before the CDR3 terminus, with the missing tail filled in from the germline J gene. The V end lost 3 bases, the J end lost 2 bases, and 11 bases lay between the germline ends. This CDR3 spans 15 amino acids. Germline CDR1 and CDR2: DFQATT and SNEGSKA (reference sequence).

About this clone: The read halts 3 residues ahead of the CDR3 end, with the missing end drawn from the germline J gene. V and J are TRBV30 and TRBJ2-3, with D tentatively TRBD2 (7 bases). CDR3 length: 17 amino acids. Germline V gene data show CDR1 as GTSNPN and CDR2 as SVGIG (reference sequence). The CDR3 DNA, read in part, is TGTGCCTGGAGTGTAAAGCGAGGAGGGCCGGGGAGGGGGACG. It yields the protein CAWSVKRGGPGRGT. The CDR3 reads in full as CAWSVKRGGPGRGTQYF.

This clone was seen many times. The read comes to an end 3 residues before the CDR3 does, leaving the germline J gene to fill in the end. The chain carries TRBV6-2 or TRBV6-3 and TRBJ2-6; D is uncertain. The CDR3 extends over 15 amino acids. Trimming removed 6 bases from V and 4 bases from J, with 13 bases in between. In germline, CDR1 is MNHEY, CDR2 SVGEGT. The sequenced CDR3 bases are TGTGCCAGCAGGAGAAGGGTCTCCGGGGCCAACGTC. It specifies CASRRRVSGANV. The complete CDR3 protein is CASRRRVSGANVLTF.

This clone was seen at least ten times. The CDR3 goes on 3 residues after the read ends, and that part is filled in from the germline J gene. The chain combines TRBV7-2 with TRBJ2-7; 9 positions match TRBD2. The CDR3 is 15 residues long. CDR1 and CDR2 (germline): SGHTA, FQGNSA. V lost 2 bases and J lost 5; bases outside the gene matches: 7. CDR3 bases read: TGTGCCAGCAGCTTAAGCGGACTAGCGCACCACGAG. This sequence encodes CASSLSGLAHHE. The complete CDR3 reads CASSLSGLAHHEQYF. The full variable domain, its missing parts supplied by reference TRBV7-2 and TRBJ2-7, is GAGVSQSPSNKVTEKGKDVELRCDPISGHTALYWYRQSLGQGLEFLIYFQGNSAPDKSGLPSDRFSAERTGGSVSTLTIQRTQQEDSAVYLCASSLSGLAHHEQYFGPGTRLTVT.

At least ten counts were recorded for this clone. The read comes to an end 3 residues before the CDR3 does, leaving the germline J gene to fill in the end. This chain links TRBV5-1 with TRBJ1-1; D remains ambiguous. Trimming stripped 0 bases from V and 6 bases from J, with 9 bases between. Germline V lookup: CDR1 SGHRS, CDR2 YFSETQ. This CDR3 spans 13 amino acids. The sequenced CDR3 bases are TGCGCCAGCAGCTTGGGAGGGTTCGCTGAA. Protein product: CASSLGGFAE. From start to end, the CDR3 is CASSLGGFAEAFF.

In this sample, this clone turned up many times. Read coverage stops 3 residues before the CDR3 terminus; the germline J gene supplies the remainder. V and J are TRBV6-2 or TRBV6-3 and TRBJ2-7, with 10 bases that match TRBD2. This CDR3 is built from 16 residues. V lost 6 bases, J lost 4 bases, and 12 bases stayed unmatched. In germline, CDR1 is MNHEY, CDR2 SVGEGT. The CDR3 is CASRGPGSGRFYEQYF. The sequenced CDR3 bases are TGTGCCAGCAGGGGCCCCGGTAGCGGGAGGTTTTACGAG.

Ten or more counts support this clone. CDR3 residues: CSARSGGNMNTEAFF. CDR3 DNA, as far as it was read: TGCAGTGCTAGGAGTGGGGGGAACATGAACACTGAA. The chain links TRBV20-1 to TRBJ1-1; tentative D call: TRBD1 (5 bases). The read gets to within 3 residues of the CDR3 end, and the germline J gene fills in the rest. The germline gives CDR1 DFQATT, CDR2 SNEGSKA (reference sequence). With 3 bases removed from V and 0 bases from J, the gap between germline ends came to 14 bases. The CDR3 is 15 amino acids.

This clone was counted many times. The sequence runs out 3 residues before the end of the CDR3; the remainder is reconstructed from the germline J gene. This chain joins TRBV12-3 or TRBV12-4 and TRBJ1-1; D may be TRBD1 (6 bases). CDR3 size: 9 residues. CDR3 loop: CALDREAFF. CDR3 DNA, as far as it was read: TGTGCCCTCGACAGGGAA.

This clone was seen a few times. The observed sequence ends 3 residues before the CDR3 terminus, with the missing tail filled in from the germline J gene. J is TRBJ1-1 and V is TRBV11-2; TRBD1 might be the D (5 bases). Germline CDR1 SGHAT, CDR2 FQNNGV. CDR3 length equals 13 residues. Trimming pared 5 bases from V and 3 bases from J, leaving 10 bases between. CDR3 in amino acids: CASSQGLDTEAFF. Partial CDR3 DNA: TGTGCCAGCAGCCAGGGACTTGACACTGAA.

This clone was seen ten or more times. The read halts 3 residues ahead of the CDR3 end, with the missing end drawn from the germline J gene. The V and J genes are TRBV6-1 and TRBJ2-7; 7 bases match TRBD1. CDR3 size: 14 residues. Germline V gene sequence: CDR1 MNHNS, CDR2 SASEGT. V shed 4 bases, J shed 6 bases, and the junction held 9 bases outside the gene matches. Incomplete CDR3 DNA: TGTGCCAGCAGTGGACAGGGTCCCCGCCTCGAG. Translated, it gives CASSGQGPRLE. The full CDR3 protein reads CASSGQGPRLEQYF.

This clone is classed as medium-sized (0.01 to 0.1%). The read is 3 residues too short to cover the CDR3 end, so that end is filled in from the germline J gene. The chain combines TRBV20-1 with TRBJ2-3; 9 nucleotides line up with TRBD2. The CDR3 is 15 residues long. J gave up 2 bases and V 4 bases, and 7 bases lay outside the gene matches. Germline V gene data show CDR1 as DFQATT and CDR2 as SNEGSKA (reference sequence). The sequenced CDR3 bases are TGCAGTGCTACGCTAGCGGGACCACACACAGATACG. The encoded protein is CSATLAGPHTDT. The CDR3 in its entirety is CSATLAGPHTDTQYF.

This clone was counted at least ten times. The read ends 3 residues early relative to the CDR3; the germline J gene fills the gap. The gene calls are TRBV20-1 and TRBJ2-3; possibly TRBD2 for D (6 bases). Germline lookup yields CDR1 DFQATT and CDR2 SNEGSKA (reference sequence). This CDR3 region has 14 residues. V lost 4 bases and J lost 3, with 14 bases in between. CDR3 DNA (partial): TGCAGTGCTATCGGGACTTTGACGACAGATACG. It translates to CSAIGTLTTDT. The whole CDR3 reads CSAIGTLTTDTQYF.

This clone was recorded many times. A junction end diverges from the germline sequence, so it may reflect a read error. From the germline J gene comes the end of the CDR3, since the read stops 3 residues before it. This chain connects TRBV7-7 to TRBJ2-2; 9 nucleotides align to TRBD1. The CDR3 runs to 17 residues. Germline CDR1 reads SSHAT; CDR2 reads FNYEAQ (reference sequence). CDR3 sequence: CASSLGLRGQGVGELFF. CDR3 DNA (partial): TGTGCTAGCAGCCTAGGTTTGCGGGGACAGGGCGTCGGCGAG.

This clone was seen repeatedly, ten times or more. The observed sequence ends 3 residues before the CDR3 terminus, with the missing tail filled in from the germline J gene. This rearrangement joins TRBV20-1 to TRBJ2-1; 7 nucleotides line up with TRBD1. Germline loops: CDR1 DFQATT, CDR2 SNEGSKA (reference sequence). Trimming took 0 bases from V and 6 from J; bases not matched to a gene: 11. This CDR3 comprises 16 residues. The CDR3 spells CSARDRRDSFSNEQFF. The CDR3 bases that were read are TGCAGTGCTAGAGATCGACGGGACAGTTTCAGCAATGAG.